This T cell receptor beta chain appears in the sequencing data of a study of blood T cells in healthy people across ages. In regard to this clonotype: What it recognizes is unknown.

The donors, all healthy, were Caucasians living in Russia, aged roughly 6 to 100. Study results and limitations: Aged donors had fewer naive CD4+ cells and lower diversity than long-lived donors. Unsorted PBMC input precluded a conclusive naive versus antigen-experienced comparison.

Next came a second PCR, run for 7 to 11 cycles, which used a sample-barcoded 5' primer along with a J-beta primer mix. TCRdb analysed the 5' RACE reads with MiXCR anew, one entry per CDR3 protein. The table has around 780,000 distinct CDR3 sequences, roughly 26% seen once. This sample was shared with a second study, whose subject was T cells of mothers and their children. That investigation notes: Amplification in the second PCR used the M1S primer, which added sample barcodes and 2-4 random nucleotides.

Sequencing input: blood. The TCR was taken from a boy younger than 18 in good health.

The CDR3 DNA sequence: TGTGCCAGCAGCCCAGGGCACCGAGCTTTCTTT. Its protein product is CASSPGHRAFF. The gene calls are TRBV12-3 or TRBV12-4 and TRBJ1-1, with TRBD1 as a possible D gene (5 bases). V gave up 6 bases and J gave up 10 bases, with 12 bases separating them. The length of the CDR3 is 11 residues.